Each of the 32 T cell receptor beta chains below was sequenced from the same sample in a study of cytomegalovirus exposure and HLA in healthy donors. This PCR relied on a set of 60 Vbeta primers and 13 Jbeta primers. The table came from immunoSEQ multiplex PCR; TCRdb's copy has only in-frame clones and leaves some out. The sample holds around 150,000 clones, 68% seen once. Sample: PBMCs. The receptors were gathered from a man between 50 and 59 years old in good health and CMV-seronegative.

This clone was counted a single time. One junction end disagrees with the germline gene, perhaps due to a read error. This chain joins TRBV4-3 and TRBJ2-5; 9 bases match TRBD1. Germline V gene lookup returns CDR1 LGHNA and CDR2 YSLEER. This CDR3 contains 16 residues. The CDR3 sequence is CASNQDGQGTEETQYF. CDR3 DNA sequence: TGCGCCAGCAACCAAGATGGACAGGGGACAGAAGAGACCCAGTACTTC.

The V and J genes are TRBV5-1 and TRBJ1-1; possible D gene TRBD1, 6 bases. Trimming took off 4 bases at V and 0 bases at J, with 10 bases between the two ends. The germline V gene has CDR1 SGHRS and CDR2 YFSETQ. This CDR3 has 14 amino acids. This chain's CDR3 is CASSTGTLNTEAFF. The CDR3 DNA reads as TGCGCCAGCAGCACTGGGACATTGAACACTGAAGCTTTCTTT.

The gene calls are TRBV19 and TRBJ2-1; 8 bases are shared with TRBD1. This CDR3 contains 15 residues. Germline CDR1 and CDR2: LNHDA and SQIVND (reference sequence). With V trimmed by 4 bases and J by 6 bases, 8 bases remained unmatched. The CDR3 nucleotides are TGTGCCAGTAGTAGTACCGGGACAGGACTCAATGAGCAGTTCTTC. Protein product: CASSSTGTGLNEQFF. Combining the CDR3 with reference TRBV19 and TRBJ2-1 gives the whole variable domain DGGITQSPKYLFRKEGQNVTLSCEQNLNHDAMYWYRQDPGQGLRLIYYSQIVNDFQKGDIAEGYSVSREKKESFPLTVTSAQKNPTAFYLCASSSTGTGLNEQFFGPGTRLTVL.

There are a few counts of this clone. This chain links TRBV13 with TRBJ2-1, with TRBD2 as a possible D gene (5 bases). Trimming removed 5 bases from V and 6 bases from J, with 11 bases in between. The CDR3 loop spans 13 amino acids. CDR1 PRHDT and CDR2 FYEKMQ come from the germline V gene (reference sequence). Written as DNA, the CDR3 is TGTGCCAGCAGCCCCCCGAGGGTCAATGAGCAGTTCTTC. Its translation: CASSPPRVNEQFF.

The chain links TRBV19 to TRBJ2-3; 9 bases fit TRBD1. CDR3 length: 15 residues. Germline values: CDR1 LNHDA, CDR2 SQIVND (reference sequence). Germline trimming cut 10 bases from V and 4 bases from J; bases unmatched to any gene: 12. CDR3 coding DNA: TGTGCCACTAACTATGGACAGGGGAGTGCAGATACGCAGTATTTT. Translating it yields CATNYGQGSADTQYF. Using reference TRBV19 and TRBJ2-3 for the parts outside the CDR3, the full variable domain is DGGITQSPKYLFRKEGQNVTLSCEQNLNHDAMYWYRQDPGQGLRLIYYSQIVNDFQKGDIAEGYSVSREKKESFPLTVTSAQKNPTAFYLCATNYGQGSADTQYFGPGTRLTVL.

J is TRBJ2-2 and V is TRBV6-5; TRBD2 is a possible D gene (6 bases). CDR1 is MNHEY and CDR2 is SVGAGI in the germline V gene. The CDR3 runs 15 residues. Trimming pared 7 bases from V and 5 bases from J, leaving 17 bases between. DNA of the CDR3: TGTGCCAGCACCTTGGGGCTAGCGAGGACCGGGGAGCTGTTTTTT. Residues: CASTLGLARTGELFF.

The rearrangement uses TRBV15 and TRBJ2-1; no definite D call. The V and J ends lost 0 bases and 5 bases respectively, with 5 bases between them. Germline lookup yields CDR1 LNHNV and CDR2 YYDKDF (reference sequence). This CDR3 is 13 amino acids long. The CDR3 here is CATSRDRDNEQFF. The CDR3 DNA reads as TGTGCCACCAGCAGAGATCGGGACAATGAGCAGTTCTTC.

The chain uses TRBV7-3 and TRBJ1-3; TRBD1 agrees at 12 bases. This CDR3 contains 16 residues. Germline CDR1 and CDR2: SGHTA and FQGTGA. The V segment lost 5 bases and the J segment 4 bases; nucleotides outside the gene matches: 6. The CDR3 DNA reads TGTGCCAGCAGCCCCTGGGGACAGGGGGCCGGAAACACCATATATTTT. It codes for CASSPWGQGAGNTIYF.

This sequence joins TRBV7-2 and TRBJ1-2; D is ambiguous. V dropped 1 base and J dropped 2 bases, with 8 bases sitting between them. Germline CDR1 and CDR2: SGHTA and FQGNSA. There are 14 residues in the CDR3. In DNA, the CDR3 is TGTGCCAGCAGCTTAGGTCCGACAAACTATGGCTACACCTTC. This gives the protein CASSLGPTNYGYTF.

The chain employs TRBV7-9 and TRBJ2-1, with D unclear. Trimming pared 5 bases from V and 5 bases from J, leaving 10 bases between. From germline, CDR1 is SEHNR and CDR2 FQNEAQ (reference sequence). The CDR3 extends over 13 amino acids. The CDR3 reads CASSTEPDNEQFF. CDR3 DNA: TGTGCCAGCAGCACCGAGCCGGACAATGAGCAGTTCTTC.

This sequence joins TRBV4-1 and TRBJ1-1, with D tentatively TRBD1 (6 bases). Trimming stripped 1 base from V and 9 bases from J, with 15 bases between. The CDR3 extends over 14 amino acids. Germline V CDR1 and CDR2: MGHRA, YSYEKL. In DNA, the CDR3 is TGCGCCAGCAGCCAAGCCCTAGGACAGTTCAAAGCTTTCTTT. This gives the protein CASSQALGQFKAFF.

This clone was seen more than once but under ten times. The genes are TRBV2 and TRBJ2-3; 8 bases match TRBD2. The CDR3 has 15 amino acids. CDR1 and CDR2 from the germline V gene are SNHLY and FYNNEI. Trimming at V came to 6 bases and at J to 5 bases, leaving 10 bases not matched to a gene. The CDR3 protein is CASRPPGGGLDTQYF. The CDR3 DNA reads TGTGCCAGCAGGCCCCCGGGGGGGGGACTAGATACGCAGTATTTT.

The rearrangement links TRBV6-1 to TRBJ1-1, with 7 bases identical to TRBD1. V dropped 3 bases and J dropped 0; count of bases not matched to a gene: 4. Looked up from germline, CDR1 is MNHNS and CDR2 is SASEGT. The CDR3 is 15 amino acids. The CDR3 spells CASSDYRGMNTEAFF. The CDR3 nucleotides read TGTGCCAGCAGTGATTACAGGGGCATGAACACTGAAGCTTTCTTT.

The V and J genes are TRBV11-3 and TRBJ2-7; D perhaps matches TRBD1 (5 bases). This CDR3 has 15 amino acids. In germline, CDR1 is SGHNT, CDR2 YENEEA. The germline V and J ends were trimmed by 1 base and 1 base, with 11 bases remaining between them. The CDR3 sequence: CASSLGQGRSYEQYF. In DNA form, the CDR3 reads TGTGCCAGCAGCTTAGGGCAGGGCCGTTCCTACGAGCAGTACTTC.

The chain uses TRBV6-5 and TRBJ2-7; 9 bases map to TRBD1. The CDR3 spans 15 residues. The J segment lost 2 bases and the V segment lost 8 bases, leaving 10 bases of the junction unmatched. Per germline, CDR1 MNHEY and CDR2 SVGAGI. The CDR3 sequence: CASGGGTGITYEQYF. As DNA, the CDR3 is TGTGCCAGCGGGGGAGGGACAGGGATAACCTACGAGCAGTACTTC.

This clone was detected only a few times. V is TRBV6-6 and J is TRBJ1-6; a weak D match, TRBD1 (5 bases). The V end lost 8 bases, the J end lost 4 bases, and 18 bases lay between the germline ends. Per the germline V gene, CDR1 is MNHNY and CDR2 is SVGAGI (reference sequence). The CDR3 runs to 16 residues. The CDR3 nucleotides are TGTGCCAGCCATAGTCGGGGGACGGGGTATAATTCACCCCTCCACTTT. It is translated as CASHSRGTGYNSPLHF.

The V gene is TRBV7-2, the J gene TRBJ2-5, with D possibly matching TRBD2 (5 bases). Trimming took 0 bases from V and 4 from J, leaving 12 bases between them. CDR1 is SGHTA and CDR2 is FQGNSA in the germline V gene. The CDR3 has 15 amino acids. CDR3 DNA: TGTGCCAGCAGCTTAGCTATGAGCGGTGTAGAGACCCAGTACTTC. Amino acids: CASSLAMSGVETQYF.

The gene calls are TRBV28 and TRBJ1-1, with 7 bases fitting TRBD1. The CDR3 contains 15 residues. V trimming: 6 bases; J trimming: 0 bases; junction bases outside the gene matches: 7. Per germline, CDR1 MDHEN and CDR2 SYDVKM. CDR3 residues: CASSPSTGLNTEAFF. CDR3 sequence (DNA): TGTGCCAGCAGCCCCTCGACAGGGTTGAACACTGAAGCTTTCTTT.

This clone was seen a few times. This sequence joins TRBV18 and TRBJ2-4; TRBD1 matches 7 bases. Trimming cost V 6 bases and J 9 bases; bases outside gene matches: 11. The CDR3 totals 14 residues. Looked up from germline, CDR1 is KGHSH and CDR2 is LQKENI. The CDR3 coding sequence is TGTGCCAGCTCCCCCGACAGGGTCAGGAGCATTCAGTACTTC. This gives the protein CASSPDRVRSIQYF.

The chain carries TRBV7-9 and TRBJ1-5; 9 bases match TRBD1. Germline-derived CDR1 and CDR2 are SEHNR and FQNEAQ (reference sequence). V dropped 4 bases and J dropped 6; count of bases not matched to a gene: 7. The CDR3 spans 15 residues. CDR3 amino acids: CASSYTGTGFQPQHF. CDR3 coding DNA: TGTGCCAGCAGCTACACCGGGACAGGGTTTCAGCCCCAGCATTTT.

The chain carries TRBV10-2 and TRBJ1-2; D not certain. This CDR3 has 14 residues. CDR1 WSHSY and CDR2 SAAADI come from the germline V gene. Trimming took 2 bases from V and 7 from J, leaving 14 bases between them. The CDR3 DNA reads as TGCGCCAGCAGTGAGGGAGCAGGAGGTGTTGGCTACACCTTC. Residues: CASSEGAGGVGYTF.

The chain is built from TRBV29-1 and TRBJ1-1; 8 nucleotides align to TRBD1. The CDR3 is made up of 14 amino acids. Germline CDR1 and CDR2: SQVTM and ANQGSEA. The trim removed 6 bases at V and 0 bases at J, leaving 6 bases unmatched. CDR3 DNA sequence: TGCAGCGTGCAGGGGGCCTTTATGAACACTGAAGCTTTCTTT. It yields the protein CSVQGAFMNTEAFF.

The rearrangement uses TRBV28 and TRBJ2-2; possibly TRBD2 for D (7 bases). With 3 bases removed from V and 2 bases from J, the gap between germline ends came to 13 bases. The CDR3 has 16 amino acids. Germline values: CDR1 MDHEN, CDR2 SYDVKM. In DNA form, the CDR3 reads TGTGCCAGCAGTTTGGGGGGGGCCTCCAACACCGGGGAGCTGTTTTTT. Translation gives CASSLGGASNTGELFF.

As DNA, the CDR3 is TGCGCCAGCAGCTTGGACTATGAGCAGTTCTTC. As protein: CASSLDYEQFF. The genes are TRBV5-1 and TRBJ2-1; D is unresolved. Germline V gene lookup returns CDR1 SGHRS and CDR2 YFSETQ. With 0 bases removed from V and 8 bases from J, the gap between germline ends came to 3 bases. This CDR3 has 11 amino acids.

In this sample, this clone turned up a few times. The chain is built from TRBV18 and TRBJ1-1, with unresolved D. The CDR3 is 14 residues long. Germline CDR1 is KGHSH and CDR2 is LQKENI. Trimming stripped 6 bases from V and 3 bases from J, with 14 bases between. The CDR3 bases are TGTGCCAGCTCTTCTGGTTCCTCGGACACTGAAGCTTTCTTT. It specifies CASSSGSSDTEAFF.

The J gene is TRBJ2-5, the V gene TRBV11-2; 12 bases align to TRBD2. Germline loops: CDR1 SGHAT, CDR2 FQNNGV. The CDR3 has 17 residues. Trimming took 1 base from V and 4 from J; bases not matched to a gene: 7. The CDR3 DNA reads as TGTGCCAGCAGCTTAGTCCGGGCTAGCGGGGGGGTAGAGACCCAGTACTTC. It translates to CASSLVRASGGVETQYF.

The chain joins TRBV28 to TRBJ2-7; 9 nucleotides agree with TRBD2. The CDR3 consists of 17 residues. CDR1 is MDHEN, CDR2 SYDVKM, per germline. Germline trimming cut 4 bases from V and 1 base from J; bases unmatched to any gene: 11. CDR3 DNA sequence: TGTGCCAGCAGTTCAACCTATAGCGGGGGCCATTCCTACGAGCAGTACTTC. Its translation: CASSSTYSGGHSYEQYF.

The chain combines TRBV5-4 with TRBJ2-7, with 11 bases matching TRBD1. Trimming took 5 bases from V and 5 from J; bases not matched to a gene: 3. The germline CDR1 and CDR2 sequences are SGHNT and YYREEE (reference sequence). The CDR3 is 13 residues long. In nucleotides, the CDR3 is TGTGCCAGCAGGGGGACAGGGGGAAACGAGCAGTACTTC. It specifies CASRGTGGNEQYF.

The CDR3 DNA reads TGTGCCAGCAGTTCGGTCGACAGGGGCGGCAATCAGCCCCAGCATTTT. Protein: CASSSVDRGGNQPQHF. The rearrangement joins TRBV6-5 to TRBJ1-5, with TRBD1 matching over 8 bases. The CDR3 covers 16 residues. Germline V lookup: CDR1 MNHEY, CDR2 SVGAGI. V shed 4 bases and J 2 bases; nucleotides not matched to a gene: 7.

The chain links TRBV27 to TRBJ2-7; D perhaps matches TRBD1 (6 bases). Looked up from germline, CDR1 is MNHEY and CDR2 is SMNVEV (reference sequence). The V end was cut by 3 bases, the J end by 6 bases, with 9 bases between. This CDR3 has 12 amino acids. CDR3 sequence: CASSFTGSEQYF. CDR3 sequence (DNA): TGTGCCAGCAGTTTCACAGGGAGCGAGCAGTACTTC.

This clone was observed once. This rearrangement joins TRBV7-2 to TRBJ1-5, with 7 positions matching TRBD1. The germline gives CDR1 SGHTA, CDR2 FQGNSA. With 5 bases clipped from V and 2 bases from J, the junction kept 6 bases outside the gene matches. This CDR3 spans 15 amino acids. CDR3 bases: TGTGCCAGCAGCGGAGGGGGCATTGGCAATCAGCCCCAGCATTTT. It translates to CASSGGGIGNQPQHF.

The chain joins TRBV7-6 to TRBJ2-7, with 7 positions matching TRBD1. J lost 3 bases, V lost 4 bases, and 6 bases had no gene match. Germline assignment: CDR1 SGHVS and CDR2 FNYEAQ. The CDR3 runs to 14 residues. The CDR3 DNA follows: TGTGCCAGCAGCTCCCTGGACAGGATCTACGAGCAGTACTTC. It yields the protein CASSSLDRIYEQYF.